The TCR beta chain described here comes from a study of Tregs in tolerant kidney transplant recipients. The overall study: Recipients received nonmyeloablative bone marrow transplants from related graft donors, with transient mixed chimerism. Study results and caveats: Nucleotide sequences could not be compared across some patients' samples due to primer changes. This study did not directly address biological reproducibility.

Sequencing was performed with immunoSEQ multiplex PCR; in TCRdb, only in-frame clones are kept and a portion is missing. The repertoire holds tens of thousands of clones, with approximately 88% as singletons. Trimming pared 7 bases from V and 0 bases from J, leaving 16 bases between. This CDR3 comprises 16 residues. Germline-derived CDR1 and CDR2 are SGHAT and FQNNGV. About this clone itself: Its antigen is currently unknown.

CD4+CD25+CD127- Tregs, CD4+CD25- non-Tregs, CD4 and CD8 cells were sorted. The V gene is TRBV11-2, the J gene TRBJ2-1; tentatively, D is TRBD2 (5 bases). The TCR sequence derives from a human donor who received a combined kidney and bone marrow transplant. The specimen comprised CD4+ T cells from blood, sampled before the transplant. The CDR3 sequence is CASTVRGLTSYNEQFF. CDR3 nucleotide sequence: TGTGCCAGCACCGTCCGCGGACTGACCTCCTACAATGAGCAGTTCTTC.